This TCR beta chain was sequenced for a study of cytomegalovirus exposure and HLA in healthy donors. Study as a whole: Genetic ancestry analysis placed over 65% of the 398 donors that were genotyped in the Caucasian-associated cluster. Study observations and caveats: In a later analysis, TCR association rates varied by HLA locus: DRB1 most, HLA-C fewest. In presence/absence analyses, roughly uniform sequencing depth across donors was assumed.

13 Jbeta primers and 60 Vbeta primers were used for the PCR. Sequenced by immunoSEQ multiplex PCR; TCRdb stores in-frame clones only, minus some. The sample includes around 200,000 clones. A word on this clone: Its specificity is not known.

The CDR3 extends over 13 amino acids. Trimming took 3 bases from V and 3 from J, leaving 9 bases between them. Per the germline V gene, CDR1 is SQVTM and CDR2 is ANQGSEA. Donors counted as nominally healthy when sampled, yet unrecorded immune exposures were likely. This sequence was found in a girl between 2 and 10 years old in good health and CMV-seropositive. Sequencing input: PBMCs. J is TRBJ2-1 and V is TRBV29-1, with D maybe TRBD1 (6 bases). The CDR3: CSVDYRDYNEQFF. CDR3 in DNA: TGCAGCGTTGACTACAGGGACTACAATGAGCAGTTCTTC.